This T cell receptor (beta chain) was captured in a study of T cell repertoires in cytomegalovirus infection (dated by TCRdb to about 2019). General notes on the study: Recently identified HLA-C-restricted CMV epitopes, whose presentation resists viral immunomodulation, were targeted by peptide stimulations together with well-studied HLA-B-restricted epitopes. Because public TCR beta signatures pointed to carriage of CMV infection together with the matching HLA type, the HLA type of each donor mattered for the analysis.

The full study reports these points: In both this cohort and an independent cohort of more than 350 donors, the cumulative frequency of public TCR beta family members distinguished carriers of CMV infection plus the relevant HLA type. The ex vivo response was dominated by HLA-C-restricted CMV-specific TCR beta clonotypes, which also provided the single most frequent clonotype in two of eight donors.

The CDR3 measures 14 amino acids from cysteine to phenylalanine. This entry keeps only the CDR3 DNA: 42 bases, framed from base 1. Trimming costs V 4 bases and J 6 bases, and their ends lie 13 bases apart. Sequences SEHNR (CDR1) and FQNEAQ (CDR2) are obtained from the germline V gene (reference sequence). As concerns this clonotype: The antigen this receptor binds is unknown. There are no base qualities to consult, and no much larger clone falls within one base.

Instrument used: Illumina HiSeq 1500. TCRdb reworked the public reads: Q25 trimming with fastp, MiXCR clone assembly, productive beta chains retained. Each entry is one CDR3 protein sequence, shown with its most common DNA and genes. The sample records about 920,000 distinct CDR3 sequences, 31% of which are singletons. The top ten clonotypes cover about an eighth of the sample. Sample treatment or condition, as interpreted from the label and publication: in vitro stimulation with specific CMV peptide epitopes to enrich CMV-specific T cells. The receptor comes from a human donor in good health (CMV status not recorded). Some clones in this sample may be carry-over from other donors' samples. Specimen: cultured CD8+ T cells from PBMCs, collected from culture after CMV antigen stimulation. This chain joins TRBV7-9 to TRBJ2-1; there is no confident call for the D gene. CDR3 sequence: CASSSPETGNEQFF. The DNA sequence reads TGTGCCAGCAGCTCACCGGAGACGGGCAATGAGCAGTTCTTC.